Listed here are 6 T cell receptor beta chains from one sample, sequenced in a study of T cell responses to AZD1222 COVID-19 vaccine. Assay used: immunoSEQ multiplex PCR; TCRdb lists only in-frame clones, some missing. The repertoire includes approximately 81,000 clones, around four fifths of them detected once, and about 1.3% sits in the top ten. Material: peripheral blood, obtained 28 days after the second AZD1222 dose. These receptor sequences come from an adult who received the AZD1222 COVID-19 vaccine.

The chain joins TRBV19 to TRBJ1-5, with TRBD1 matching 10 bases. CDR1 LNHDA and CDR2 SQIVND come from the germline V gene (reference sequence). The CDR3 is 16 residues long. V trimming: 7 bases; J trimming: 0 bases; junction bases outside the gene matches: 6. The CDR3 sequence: CASTRTGGYSNQPQHF. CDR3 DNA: TGTGCCAGTACTCGGACAGGGGGTTATAGCAATCAGCCCCAGCATTTT.

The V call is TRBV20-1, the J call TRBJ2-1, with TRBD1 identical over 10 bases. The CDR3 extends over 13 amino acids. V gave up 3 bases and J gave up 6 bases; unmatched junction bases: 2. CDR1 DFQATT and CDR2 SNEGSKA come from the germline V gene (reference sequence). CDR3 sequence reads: CSASGDRGNEQFF. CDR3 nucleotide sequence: TGCAGTGCTAGTGGGGACAGGGGCAATGAGCAGTTCTTC.

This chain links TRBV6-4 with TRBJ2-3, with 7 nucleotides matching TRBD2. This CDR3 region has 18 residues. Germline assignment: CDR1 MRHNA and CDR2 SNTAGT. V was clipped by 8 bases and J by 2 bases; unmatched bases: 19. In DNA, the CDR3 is TGTGCCAGCCTTTACTCCAGGTCCCCAGCGGGATACACAGATACGCAGTATTTT. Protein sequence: CASLYSRSPAGYTDTQYF.

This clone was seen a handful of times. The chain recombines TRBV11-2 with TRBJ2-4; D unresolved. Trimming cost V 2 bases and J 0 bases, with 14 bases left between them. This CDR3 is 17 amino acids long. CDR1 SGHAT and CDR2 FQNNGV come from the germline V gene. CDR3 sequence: CASSLFGRTLAKNIQYF. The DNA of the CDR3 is TGTGCCAGCAGCTTATTCGGCCGGACCCTAGCCAAAAACATTCAGTACTTC. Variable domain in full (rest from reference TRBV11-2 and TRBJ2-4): EAGVAQSPRYKIIEKRQSVAFWCNPISGHATLYWYQQILGQGPKLLIQFQNNGVVDDSQLPKDRFSAERLKGVDSTLKIQPAKLEDSAVYLCASSLFGRTLAKNIQYFGAGTRLSVL.

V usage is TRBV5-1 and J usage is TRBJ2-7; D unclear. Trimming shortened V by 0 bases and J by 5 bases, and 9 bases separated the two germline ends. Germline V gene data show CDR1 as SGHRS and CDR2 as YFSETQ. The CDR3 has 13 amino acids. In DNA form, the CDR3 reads TGCGCCAGCAGCTTGGCCACTGTTAACGAGCAGTACTTC. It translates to CASSLATVNEQYF.

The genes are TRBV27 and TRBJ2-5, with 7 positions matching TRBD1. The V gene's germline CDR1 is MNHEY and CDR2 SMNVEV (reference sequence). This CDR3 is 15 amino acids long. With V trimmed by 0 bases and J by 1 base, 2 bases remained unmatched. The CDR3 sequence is CASSLSGQAQETQYF. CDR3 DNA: TGTGCCAGCAGTTTATCCGGACAGGCCCAAGAGACCCAGTACTTC.